This TCR beta chain was documented in a study of blood T cell repertoires in COVID-19. Study overall: Sample material is recorded as cDNA or gDNA derived from T cells, B-cell-depleted T cells, or PBMCs.

Trimming cost V 3 bases and J 0 bases, with 8 bases left between them. The CDR3 contains 15 residues. Germline-derived CDR1 and CDR2 are MNHEY and SMNVEV (reference sequence). In the source study's methods: Estimation of nucleated cell counts was performed using reference gene primer amplification. Profiling relied on immunoSEQ multiplex PCR, and the TCRdb table lists in-frame clones only, not all of them. Clone size and the V and J calls come from that table; the DNA yielded D and trimming. The repertoire consists of 140,000 to 150,000 clones, with 75% to 90% occurring once and the leading ten covering 1.7%. Remarks on this clone: Distinct nucleotide sequences in the sample also encode this CDR3.

This receptor was obtained from a woman aged 50 to 65 with acute or convalescent COVID-19. Sequencing was performed on peripheral blood. This sequence joins TRBV27 and TRBJ1-4; D is ambiguous. This CDR3 reads CASSFGGATNEKLFF. The CDR3 nucleotides are TGTGCCAGCAGTTTTGGAGGAGCAACTAATGAAAAACTGTTTTTT.